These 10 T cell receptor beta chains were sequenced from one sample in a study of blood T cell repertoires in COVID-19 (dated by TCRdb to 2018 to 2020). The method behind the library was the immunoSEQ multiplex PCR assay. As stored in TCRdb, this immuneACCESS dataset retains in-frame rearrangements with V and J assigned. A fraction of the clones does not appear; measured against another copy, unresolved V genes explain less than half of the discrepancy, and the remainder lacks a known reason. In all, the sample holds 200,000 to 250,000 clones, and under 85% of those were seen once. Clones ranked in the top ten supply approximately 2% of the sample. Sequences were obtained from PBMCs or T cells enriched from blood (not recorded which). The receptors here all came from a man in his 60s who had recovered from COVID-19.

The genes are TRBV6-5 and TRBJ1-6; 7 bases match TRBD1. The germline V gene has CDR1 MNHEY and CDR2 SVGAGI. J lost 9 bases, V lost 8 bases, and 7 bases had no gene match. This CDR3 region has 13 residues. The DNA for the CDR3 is TGTGCCAGCGGCGACAGGGTCTTTTCACCCCTCCACTTT. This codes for CASGDRVFSPLHF.

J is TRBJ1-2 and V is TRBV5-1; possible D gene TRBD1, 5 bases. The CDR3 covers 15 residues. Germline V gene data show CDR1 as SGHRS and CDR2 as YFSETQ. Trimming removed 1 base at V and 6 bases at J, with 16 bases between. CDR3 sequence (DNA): TGCGCCAGCAGCTTGCTGGTCGGGGGTCCGGATGGCTACACCTTC. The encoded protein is CASSLLVGGPDGYTF.

Here the CDR3 reads CASSLTGTALNTEAFF. CDR3 DNA sequence: TGCGCCAGCAGCTTGACGGGGACAGCACTGAACACTGAAGCTTTCTTT. The chain is built from TRBV5-1 and TRBJ1-1, with TRBD1 matching 7 bases. Germline V gene data show CDR1 as SGHRS and CDR2 as YFSETQ. Germline trimming cut 1 base from V and 0 bases from J; bases unmatched to any gene: 6. The CDR3 is made up of 16 amino acids.

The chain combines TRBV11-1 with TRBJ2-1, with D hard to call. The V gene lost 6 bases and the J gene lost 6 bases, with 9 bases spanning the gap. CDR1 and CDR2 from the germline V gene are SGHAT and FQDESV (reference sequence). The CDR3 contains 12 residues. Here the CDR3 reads CASSPNGNEQFF. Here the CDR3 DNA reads TGTGCCAGCAGTCCTAACGGCAATGAGCAGTTCTTC.

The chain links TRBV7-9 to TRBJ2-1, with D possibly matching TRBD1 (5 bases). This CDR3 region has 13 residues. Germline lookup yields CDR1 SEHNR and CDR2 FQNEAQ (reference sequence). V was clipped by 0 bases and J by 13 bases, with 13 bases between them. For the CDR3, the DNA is TGTGCCAGCAGCTTAGCCCAGGGTGCGAGTCAGTTCTTC. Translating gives CASSLAQGASQFF.

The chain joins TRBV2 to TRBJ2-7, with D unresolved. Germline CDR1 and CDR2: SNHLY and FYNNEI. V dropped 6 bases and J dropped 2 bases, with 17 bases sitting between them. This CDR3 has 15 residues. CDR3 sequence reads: CASRDLVATPYEQYF. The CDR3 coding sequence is TGTGCCAGCAGAGATCTAGTGGCAACCCCCTACGAGCAGTACTTC.

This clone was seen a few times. CDR3: CASSSLTLAGADNEQFF. The DNA for the CDR3 is TGTGCCAGCAGCTCACTAACCCTAGCGGGGGCCGACAATGAGCAGTTCTTC. This chain connects TRBV27 to TRBJ2-1; 10 nucleotides line up with TRBD2. The CDR3 totals 17 residues. CDR1 and CDR2 from the germline V gene are MNHEY and SMNVEV (reference sequence). The trim removed 6 bases at V and 5 bases at J, leaving 13 bases unmatched.

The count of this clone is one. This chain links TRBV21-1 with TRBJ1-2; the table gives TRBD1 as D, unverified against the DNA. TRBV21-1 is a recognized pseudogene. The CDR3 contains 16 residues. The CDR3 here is CASRGQGVFRNYGYTF. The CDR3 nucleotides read TGTGCCAGCAGAGGACAGGGGGTATTTCGAAACTATGGCTACACCTTC.

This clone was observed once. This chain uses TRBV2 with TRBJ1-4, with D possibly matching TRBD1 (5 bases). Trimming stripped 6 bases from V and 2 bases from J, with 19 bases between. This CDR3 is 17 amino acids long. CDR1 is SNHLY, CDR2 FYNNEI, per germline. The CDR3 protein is CASRKGSQGSTNEKLFF. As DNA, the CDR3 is TGTGCCAGCAGAAAAGGAAGCCAGGGTTCGACTAATGAAAAACTGTTTTTT.

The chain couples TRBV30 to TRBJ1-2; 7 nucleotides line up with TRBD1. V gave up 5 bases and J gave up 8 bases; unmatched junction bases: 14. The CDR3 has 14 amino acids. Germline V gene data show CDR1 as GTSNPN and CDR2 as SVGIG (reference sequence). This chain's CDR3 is CAWEPLKGAGGYTF. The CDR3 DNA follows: TGTGCCTGGGAGCCTTTGAAGGGGGCAGGGGGCTACACCTTC. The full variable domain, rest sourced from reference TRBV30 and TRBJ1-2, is SQTIHQWPATLVQPVGSPLSLECTVEGTSNPNLYWYRQAAGRGLQLLFYSVGIGQISSEVPQNLSASRPQDRQFILSSKKLLLSDSGFYLCAWEPLKGAGGYTFGSGTRLTVV.